The rows below give T cell receptor beta chains drawn from one sample of a study of blood T cell repertoires in COVID-19. TCRdb's copy holds only in-frame clones and misses some; the assay was immunoSEQ multiplex PCR. The table includes roughly 250,000 clones, around 90% detected once. Sequencing was done on a sample of peripheral blood. These receptors were collected from a woman in her thirties with acute or convalescent COVID-19. Both conserved end residues are part of each CDR3. Each record gives: D gene, clone size, J gene, V gene, CDR3 protein, CDR3 DNA. The D gene is left open where the match is weak. Some rows mark clone size as missing; the rest say once, few, many or name a class of expanded clone.

d_call: .; clone_size: .; j_call: TRBJ1-5; v_call: TRBV7-8; cdr3_aa: CASSQGKGWGDQPQHF; cdr3_nt: TGTGCCAGCAGCCAGGGGAAGGGCTGGGGGGATCAGCCCCAGCATTTT
d_call: .; clone_size: .; j_call: TRBJ2-2; v_call: TRBV9; cdr3_aa: CASSVGPGSTGELFF; cdr3_nt: TGTGCCAGCAGCGTAGGTCCAGGGTCCACCGGGGAGCTGTTTTTT
d_call: .; clone_size: .; j_call: TRBJ2-7; v_call: TRBV7-9; cdr3_aa: CASSLPGGVSYEQYF; cdr3_nt: TGTGCCAGCAGCTTACCTGGCGGAGTCTCCTACGAGCAGTACTTC
d_call: TRBD1; clone_size: .; j_call: TRBJ1-3; v_call: TRBV29-1; cdr3_aa: CSVEVSRDREYF; cdr3_nt: TGCAGCGTTGAAGTTAGCCGGGACAGAGAGTATTTT
d_call: TRBD1; clone_size: .; j_call: TRBJ2-2; v_call: TRBV27; cdr3_aa: CASRDRVFLANTGELFF; cdr3_nt: TGTGCCAGCAGGGACAGGGTCTTTTTAGCGAACACCGGGGAGCTGTTTTTT
d_call: TRBD1; clone_size: .; j_call: TRBJ1-5; v_call: TRBV9; cdr3_aa: CASSPQGVSNQPQHF; cdr3_nt: TGTGCCAGCAGCCCCCAGGGGGTCAGCAATCAGCCCCAGCATTTT
d_call: TRBD2; clone_size: .; j_call: TRBJ2-2; v_call: TRBV19; cdr3_aa: CASSRREIDTGELFF; cdr3_nt: TGTGCCAGTAGTAGGCGGGAGATTGACACCGGGGAGCTGTTTTTT
d_call: TRBD2; clone_size: .; j_call: TRBJ2-2; v_call: TRBV5-6; cdr3_aa: CASRGRGGIGTGELFF; cdr3_nt: TGTGCCAGCAGGGGGAGGGGCGGGATTGGCACCGGGGAGCTGTTTTTT
d_call: TRBD1; clone_size: .; j_call: TRBJ1-2; v_call: TRBV27; cdr3_aa: CASSLGNRGGTYGYTF; cdr3_nt: TGTGCCAGCAGTTTAGGTAATAGAGGGGGCACCTATGGCTACACCTTC
d_call: TRBD1; clone_size: once; j_call: TRBJ1-2; v_call: TRBV30; cdr3_aa: CAWSARRQGGGYGYTF; cdr3_nt: TGTGCCTGGAGCGCTCGTCGACAGGGGGGCGGGTATGGCTACACCTTC
d_call: .; clone_size: .; j_call: TRBJ2-7; v_call: TRBV24-1; cdr3_aa: CATSDTSYEQYF; cdr3_nt: TGTGCCACCAGTGATACTTCCTACGAGCAGTACTTC
d_call: TRBD2; clone_size: .; j_call: TRBJ2-2; v_call: TRBV7-7; cdr3_aa: CASIHMGLAGTNTGELFF; cdr3_nt: TGTGCCAGCATCCACATGGGACTAGCGGGGACGAACACCGGGGAGCTGTTTTTT
d_call: TRBD2; clone_size: .; j_call: TRBJ2-5; v_call: TRBV12-5; cdr3_aa: CASGLGAGGIETQYF; cdr3_nt: TGTGCTAGTGGTTTAGGAGCGGGAGGGATAGAGACCCAGTACTTC
d_call: .; clone_size: .; j_call: TRBJ1-6; v_call: TRBV9; cdr3_aa: CASSAQGWPLHF; cdr3_nt: TGTGCCAGCAGCGCCCAGGGTTGGCCCCTCCACTTT
d_call: .; clone_size: .; j_call: TRBJ2-7; v_call: TRBV4-3; cdr3_aa: CASSQGQFSYEQYF; cdr3_nt: TGCGCCAGCAGCCAAGGACAGTTCTCCTACGAGCAGTACTTC
d_call: TRBD2; clone_size: .; j_call: TRBJ2-1; v_call: TRBV9; cdr3_aa: CASSAHLAVSSYNEQFF; cdr3_nt: TGTGCCAGCAGCGCCCACCTAGCGGTAAGCTCCTACAATGAGCAGTTCTTC
d_call: .; clone_size: .; j_call: TRBJ2-1; v_call: TRBV6-1; cdr3_aa: CASSESDEQFF; cdr3_nt: TGTGCCAGCAGTGAGAGCGATGAGCAGTTCTTC
d_call: TRBD2; clone_size: .; j_call: TRBJ2-7; v_call: TRBV6-2/TRBV6-3; cdr3_aa: CASSRSAGEGEQYF; cdr3_nt: TGTGCCAGCAGTAGATCAGCGGGAGAAGGCGAGCAGTACTTC
d_call: .; clone_size: .; j_call: TRBJ2-4; v_call: TRBV2; cdr3_aa: CASSANKNIQYF; cdr3_nt: TGTGCCAGCAGTGCCAACAAAAACATTCAGTACTTC
d_call: .; clone_size: .; j_call: TRBJ1-2; v_call: TRBV7-9; cdr3_aa: CASSLVVGAVYGYTF; cdr3_nt: TGTGCCAGCAGCTTAGTAGTAGGGGCGGTCTATGGCTACACCTTC
d_call: .; clone_size: .; j_call: TRBJ1-5; v_call: TRBV2; cdr3_aa: CASNPGNQNQPQHF; cdr3_nt: TGTGCCAGCAACCCGGGAAACCAGAATCAGCCCCAGCATTTT
d_call: .; clone_size: .; j_call: TRBJ2-7; v_call: TRBV11-3; cdr3_aa: CASSQMGLSYEQYF; cdr3_nt: TGTGCCAGCAGCCAGATGGGACTTTCCTACGAGCAGTACTTC
d_call: TRBD1; clone_size: .; j_call: TRBJ1-2; v_call: TRBV5-1; cdr3_aa: CASSSRLRTGGVGGYTF; cdr3_nt: TGCGCCAGCAGCTCCCGACTACGGACAGGAGGGGTCGGTGGCTACACCTTC
d_call: TRBD2; clone_size: once; j_call: TRBJ2-7; v_call: TRBV30; cdr3_aa: CAWSYGGSLYEQYF; cdr3_nt: TGTGCCTGGAGTTACGGGGGGTCTCTTTACGAGCAGTACTTC
d_call: TRBD1; clone_size: .; j_call: TRBJ1-5; v_call: TRBV7-9; cdr3_aa: CASSKDRGDQPQHF; cdr3_nt: TGTGCCAGCAGCAAAGACAGGGGGGACCAGCCCCAGCATTTT
d_call: .; clone_size: .; j_call: TRBJ2-3; v_call: TRBV19; cdr3_aa: CASSGQVTDTQYF; cdr3_nt: TGTGCCAGTAGTGGGCAGGTCACAGATACGCAGTATTTT
d_call: .; clone_size: .; j_call: TRBJ1-2; v_call: TRBV7-8; cdr3_aa: CASSLVQSYGYTF; cdr3_nt: TGTGCCAGCAGCTTAGTACAGAGCTATGGCTACACCTTC
d_call: .; clone_size: .; j_call: TRBJ1-2; v_call: TRBV9; cdr3_aa: CASSAPGGYTF; cdr3_nt: TGTGCCAGCAGCGCCCCCGGTGGCTACACCTTC
d_call: TRBD2; clone_size: .; j_call: TRBJ2-3; v_call: TRBV6-5; cdr3_aa: CASSYERDTDTQYF; cdr3_nt: TGTGCCAGCAGTTACGAGCGGGACACAGATACGCAGTATTTT
d_call: .; clone_size: .; j_call: TRBJ1-1; v_call: TRBV10-1; cdr3_aa: CASSESVPRGPKTEAFF; cdr3_nt: TGCGCCAGCAGTGAGTCGGTCCCGAGAGGGCCGAAGACTGAAGCTTTCTTT
d_call: .; clone_size: .; j_call: TRBJ2-7; v_call: TRBV4-3; cdr3_aa: CASSQDPGFEQYF; cdr3_nt: TGCGCCAGCAGCCAAGATCCAGGGTTCGAGCAGTACTTC
d_call: TRBD2; clone_size: .; j_call: TRBJ2-1; v_call: TRBV19; cdr3_aa: CATNIGTRSYNEQFF; cdr3_nt: TGTGCCACTAATATCGGGACTAGGAGCTACAATGAGCAGTTCTTC
d_call: TRBD1; clone_size: .; j_call: TRBJ2-7; v_call: TRBV27; cdr3_aa: CASRDRGRWEQYF; cdr3_nt: TGTGCCAGCAGAGACAGGGGAAGGTGGGAGCAGTACTTC
d_call: .; clone_size: .; j_call: TRBJ1-2; v_call: TRBV7-2; cdr3_aa: CASSLDRVYGYTF; cdr3_nt: TGTGCCAGCAGCTTAGACAGAGTCTATGGCTACACCTTC
d_call: .; clone_size: once; j_call: TRBJ2-1; v_call: TRBV20-1; cdr3_aa: CSASGPSIPRNEQFF; cdr3_nt: TGCAGTGCTAGTGGACCTAGCATCCCACGCAATGAGCAGTTCTTC
d_call: .; clone_size: .; j_call: TRBJ1-1; v_call: TRBV12-3/TRBV12-4; cdr3_aa: CASSFQSYTEAFF; cdr3_nt: TGTGCCAGCAGTTTTCAGTCGTACACTGAAGCTTTCTTT
d_call: .; clone_size: once; j_call: TRBJ2-2; v_call: TRBV9; cdr3_aa: CASSVAAGNTGELFF; cdr3_nt: TGTGCCAGCAGCGTAGCGGCGGGTAACACCGGGGAGCTGTTTTTT
d_call: .; clone_size: .; j_call: TRBJ1-2; v_call: TRBV5-6; cdr3_aa: CASSVDIYGYTF; cdr3_nt: TGTGCCAGCAGCGTGGACATCTATGGCTACACCTTC
d_call: TRBD1; clone_size: few; j_call: TRBJ2-7; v_call: TRBV7-6; cdr3_aa: CASSLTGGYEQYF; cdr3_nt: TGTGCCAGCAGCTTGACAGGGGGCTACGAGCAGTACTTC
d_call: .; clone_size: .; j_call: TRBJ1-3; v_call: TRBV5-1; cdr3_aa: CASSPSGATGNTIYF; cdr3_nt: TGCGCCAGCAGCCCCTCAGGGGCTACAGGAAACACCATATATTTT
d_call: TRBD1; clone_size: .; j_call: TRBJ2-7; v_call: TRBV7-2; cdr3_aa: CASSPRAGGPYEQYF; cdr3_nt: TGTGCCAGCAGCCCACGGGCAGGGGGCCCCTACGAGCAGTACTTC
d_call: .; clone_size: .; j_call: TRBJ2-2; v_call: TRBV29-1; cdr3_aa: CSVRKLANTGELFF; cdr3_nt: TGCAGCGTTAGAAAGCTAGCCAACACCGGGGAGCTGTTTTTT
d_call: TRBD2; clone_size: once; j_call: TRBJ2-5; v_call: TRBV5-6; cdr3_aa: CASRSQAGGRQETQYF; cdr3_nt: TGTGCCAGCAGATCACAAGCGGGAGGGCGACAAGAGACCCAGTACTTC
d_call: .; clone_size: few; j_call: TRBJ2-3; v_call: TRBV10-1; cdr3_aa: CASSDAGYTDTQYF; cdr3_nt: TGCGCCAGCAGTGATGCAGGGTACACAGATACGCAGTATTTT
d_call: TRBD2; clone_size: .; j_call: TRBJ2-7; v_call: TRBV27; cdr3_aa: CASSPREGHTYEQYF; cdr3_nt: TGTGCCAGCAGTCCTCGGGAGGGCCACACTTACGAGCAGTACTTC
d_call: TRBD1; clone_size: .; j_call: TRBJ1-3; v_call: TRBV30; cdr3_aa: CAGTVGDYSGNTIYF; cdr3_nt: TGTGCCGGGACAGTTGGAGACTACTCTGGAAACACCATATATTTT
d_call: TRBD2; clone_size: once; j_call: TRBJ2-5; v_call: TRBV5-6; cdr3_aa: CASSLEVRGGSQETQYF; cdr3_nt: TGTGCCAGCAGCTTGGAGGTGAGGGGCGGGAGTCAAGAGACCCAGTACTTC
d_call: .; clone_size: once; j_call: TRBJ2-3; v_call: TRBV6-5; cdr3_aa: CASSRIRGDTQYF; cdr3_nt: TGTGCCAGCAGCCGGATACGAGGAGATACGCAGTATTTT
d_call: .; clone_size: .; j_call: TRBJ2-6; v_call: TRBV19; cdr3_aa: CASSTTGSGANVLTF; cdr3_nt: TGTGCCAGTAGTACCACAGGGTCTGGGGCCAACGTCCTGACTTTC
d_call: TRBD1; clone_size: .; j_call: TRBJ1-1; v_call: TRBV7-3; cdr3_aa: CASSFTGDTEAFF; cdr3_nt: TGTGCCAGCAGCTTTACAGGGGACACTGAAGCTTTCTTT
d_call: .; clone_size: .; j_call: TRBJ1-5; v_call: TRBV6-5; cdr3_aa: CASSPDRGWNQPQHF; cdr3_nt: TGTGCCAGCAGTCCCGACCGGGGGTGGAATCAGCCCCAGCATTTT
d_call: .; clone_size: .; j_call: TRBJ2-1; v_call: TRBV7-6; cdr3_aa: CASSMGAASSYNEQFF; cdr3_nt: TGTGCCAGCAGTATGGGGGCGGCTAGCTCCTACAATGAGCAGTTCTTC
d_call: TRBD1; clone_size: .; j_call: TRBJ2-3; v_call: TRBV12-5; cdr3_aa: CASGLGDRVVTDTQYF; cdr3_nt: TGTGCTAGTGGTTTAGGAGACAGGGTAGTCACAGATACGCAGTATTTT
d_call: TRBD1; clone_size: .; j_call: TRBJ2-5; v_call: TRBV5-5; cdr3_aa: CASSTGQGRETQYF; cdr3_nt: TGTGCCAGCAGTACCGGACAGGGGAGAGAGACCCAGTACTTC